Listed below are T cell receptor beta chains from one sample, sequenced in a study of CD8+CD57+ T cells in acquired aplastic anemia. TCRdb reanalysed the reads using MiXCR and keeps one entry per CDR3 protein. The sample records about 180,000 distinct CDR3 sequences, approximately 46% being singletons. Sequenced sample: sorted CD4+, CD8+, or CD8+CD57+ T cells (not recorded which) from PBMCs. The receptors stem from a human donor in good health. Each CDR3 is given with its conserved first and last residue. The order of the fields is clone size, J gene, D gene, V gene, CDR3 DNA, CDR3 protein. D genes are given only for firm matches. Clone sizes are given selectively: once, few, many, or a class where the clone is expanded.

few TRBJ1-6 - TRBV2 TGTGCCAGCAGTGAAGTTCGGGGCGCACCCCTCCACTTT CASSEVRGAPLHF
few TRBJ2-1 - TRBV7-2 TGTGCCAGCACCCGGGGGACGGGAAATGAGCAGTTCTTC CASTRGTGNEQFF
- TRBJ2-1 - TRBV7-8 TGTGCCAGCAGCTTTACCTCCTACAATGAGCAGTTCTTC CASSFTSYNEQFF
many TRBJ2-1 TRBD1 TRBV29-1 TGCAGCGTTGGAGTGACAGGGGTTTTGAGTAATGAGCAGTTCTTC CSVGVTGVLSNEQFF
- TRBJ2-2 - TRBV4-1 TGCGCCAGCAGCCAAGATCAAGGCAGGGGGCTGAGCGGGGACCTGTTTTTT CASSQDQGRGLSGDLFF
many TRBJ1-2 - TRBV12-3/TRBV12-4 TGTGCCAGCAGTCCCACGACCTATGGCTACACCTTC CASSPTTYGYTF
many TRBJ2-5 - TRBV11-2 TGTGCCAGCAGCTTGTCGCTAGCACGTTCTTTAGAGACCCAGTACTTC CASSLSLARSLETQYF
- TRBJ2-5 TRBD2 TRBV7-3 TGTGCCAGCAGCTTGGGACTAGCGGGAGACGCGACCCAGTACTTC CASSLGLAGDATQYF
many TRBJ2-1 - TRBV7-7 TGTGCTAGCAGCTCTGGACTAAACTACAATGAGCAGTTCTTC CASSSGLNYNEQFF
many TRBJ2-5 TRBD2 TRBV7-3 TGTGCCAGCAGCGAGGGACTAGCGGGTTTCCAGTACTTC CASSEGLAGFQYF
- TRBJ2-1 TRBD2 TRBV7-6 TGTGCCAGCAGCTCCAAGCGGGGCCCGAGGAATGAGCAGTTCTTC CASSSKRGPRNEQFF
once TRBJ2-7 TRBD2 TRBV5-1 TGCGCCAGCAGCCCGGGACTAGCGGGAACCAGTGAGCAGTACTTC CASSPGLAGTSEQYF
- TRBJ2-5 - TRBV2 TGTGCCAGTAGAGGGTGGCGGGAGACCCAGTACTTC CASRGWRETQYF
- TRBJ2-5 - TRBV24-1 TGTGCCACCAGTGATTCTGGCAGTGCTAGCAGAGAGACCCAGTACTTC CATSDSGSASRETQYF
few TRBJ2-1 - TRBV30 TGTGCCTGGAGTTCCGGACTACAATCCCCTGAGCAGTTCTTC CAWSSGLQSPEQFF
many TRBJ2-2 - TRBV15 TGTGCCACCAGCAGATTATTAGGCGGGGAGCTGTTTTTT CATSRLLGGELFF
many TRBJ2-7 - TRBV3-1 TGTGCCAGCAGCCAACCGGGGGGCCTCGAGCAGTACTTC CASSQPGGLEQYF
many TRBJ2-3 - TRBV2 TGTGCCAGCCGACGACTAGGGCCCACAGATACGCAGTATTTT CASRRLGPTDTQYF
- TRBJ1-5 - TRBV5-5 TGTGCCAGCAGGAACCACAGGGAGTATAGCAATCAGCCCCAGCATTTT CASRNHREYSNQPQHF
once TRBJ2-7 - TRBV16 TGTGCCAGCAGTTACGGGGGTTCCTACGAGCAGTACTTC CASSYGGSYEQYF
- TRBJ2-2 - TRBV2 TGTGCCACCAGTCACCCGGGACAGAACACCGGGGAGCTGTTTTTT CATSHPGQNTGELFF
many TRBJ1-5 - TRBV2 TGTGCCAGCAGTGAGTCACTAAATAATCAGCCCCAGCATTTT CASSESLNNQPQHF
once TRBJ2-3 TRBD2 TRBV19 TGTGCCAGTACCCCTCTAGCGGGATGGGATACGCAGTATTTT CASTPLAGWDTQYF
- TRBJ2-2 - TRBV20-1 TGCAGTGCTAGAGGACAGTACACCGGGGAGCTGTTTTTT CSARGQYTGELFF
few TRBJ2-7 - TRBV5-5 TGTGCCAGCAGCTTGGGGATTAGGTTCGGGGGCTCCTACGAGCAGTACTTC CASSLGIRFGGSYEQYF
many TRBJ2-5 - TRBV5-1 TGCGCCAGCAGCCGGGACGGTGGGACCCAGTACTTC CASSRDGGTQYF
few TRBJ2-5 TRBD2 TRBV5-4 TGTGCCAGCAGCCTGGGGACTAGCGGGGGCCAAGAGACCCAGTACTTC CASSLGTSGGQETQYF
many TRBJ1-2 - TRBV5-4 TGTGCCAGCAGCTCCAACAAAGGACAGCTCGGCTACACCTTC CASSSNKGQLGYTF
many TRBJ2-1 TRBD1 TRBV10-2 TGCGCCATCGGACAGGGGGGCAATGAGCAGTTCTTC CAIGQGGNEQFF
few TRBJ1-4 TRBD1 TRBV29-1 TGCAGCGTAGATACCGGGACAGGGGGAGAAAAACTGTTTTTT CSVDTGTGGEKLFF
- TRBJ1-2 - TRBV9 TGTGCCAGCAGCCCCAGTGTAACCTATGGCTACACCTTC CASSPSVTYGYTF
many TRBJ1-2 TRBD1 TRBV20-1 TGCAGTGCTAGGAGGACAGGGGCCCCCGCGGCCGGCTACACCTTC CSARRTGAPAAGYTF
many TRBJ1-5 TRBD1 TRBV7-8 TGTGCCAGCAGCAGGGGACAGGAGGTCGGAGATCAGCCCCAGCATTTT CASSRGQEVGDQPQHF
many TRBJ2-7 TRBD1 TRBV6-2/TRBV6-3 TGTGCCAGCAGTTGGGACAGGGGCGACGAGCAGTACTTC CASSWDRGDEQYF
- TRBJ2-7 - TRBV19 TGTGCCAGTAGTATGACCTTCAGGGGCGAGCAGTACTTC CASSMTFRGEQYF
many TRBJ1-1 TRBD1 TRBV24-1 TGTGCCACCAGGGCGGGGACAGGGGGCATCACTGAAGCTTTCTTT CATRAGTGGITEAFF
- TRBJ2-7 TRBD1 TRBV10-2 TGCGCCAGTGCCCCCGGGACAGGGGGTAACGAGCAGTACTTC CASAPGTGGNEQYF
- TRBJ1-2 - TRBV5-4 TGTGCCAGCAGCTTGGATAAAGGCTACACCTTC CASSLDKGYTF
- TRBJ1-3 - TRBV19 TGTGCCAGTAGGCCCTCACCAGACAGATCTGGAAACACCATACATTTT CASRPSPDRSGNTIHF
many TRBJ2-1 TRBD2 TRBV11-2 TGTGCCAGCAGCTCGGGACTAGCGAGCTACAATGAGCAGTTCTTC CASSSGLASYNEQFF
few TRBJ2-2 - TRBV25-1 TGTGCCAGCAGATTGAGCGGCAGATCCACCGGGGAGCTGTTTTTT CASRLSGRSTGELFF
- TRBJ1-5 - TRBV19 TGTGCCAGTATAGTAGGGGGGGTTGACAATCAGCCCCAGCATTTT CASIVGGVDNQPQHF
- TRBJ2-3 - TRBV2 TGTGCCAGCAGGGCTAGCACAGATACGCAGTATTTT CASRASTDTQYF
- TRBJ2-3 - TRBV20-1 TGCAGTGCTAGAGTGGCAGGAGTAGCAGATACGCAGTGTTTT CSARVAGVADTQCF
- TRBJ2-7 TRBD2 TRBV7-9 TGTGCCAGCAGCTTGGGGACTAGCGGGCCCTACGAGCAGTACTTC CASSLGTSGPYEQYF
many TRBJ2-5 - TRBV30 TGTGCCTGGCGAAATCGAGTCCTGGAGACCCAGTACTTC CAWRNRVLETQYF
many TRBJ2-3 TRBD2 TRBV28 TGTGCCAGCAGTTCTGCGGGAGGCACAGATACGCAGTATTTT CASSSAGGTDTQYF
many TRBJ2-7 TRBD1 TRBV20-1 TGCAGTGCTAGAGTCGGACAGGGAACGGGAGAGCAGTACTTC CSARVGQGTGEQYF
- TRBJ2-5 - TRBV7-7 TGTGCCAGCAGCTTAGCGGCTCAGCAACAAGAGACCCAGTACTTC CASSLAAQQQETQYF
- TRBJ2-3 TRBD2 TRBV7-6 TGTGCCAGCAGCTTATCGGGAGGCGGGGATACGCAGTATTTT CASSLSGGGDTQYF
- TRBJ2-1 - TRBV14 TGTGCCAGCTCACCAAGGTTGAATGAGCAGTCCTTC CASSPRLNEQSF
- TRBJ2-1 - TRBV20-1 TGCAGTGCTGAGACAGACAGCTCCTACAATGAGCAGTTCTTC CSAETDSSYNEQFF
many TRBJ2-7 TRBD2 TRBV12-3/TRBV12-4 TGTGCCAGCAGTTTAGCCGGGACTAGCTTCTACGAGCAGTACTTC CASSLAGTSFYEQYF
- TRBJ1-2 - TRBV28 TGTGCCACCCAACCAGGGCTAGACTATGGCTACACCTTC CATQPGLDYGYTF
many TRBJ1-4 - TRBV5-1 TGCGCCAGCAGCTTGGACCTTCGGGGTACCAATGAAAAACTGTTTTTT CASSLDLRGTNEKLFF
- TRBJ1-2 - TRBV11-2 TGTGCCAGCAGCTTAGATCCCTCCTTGGGCTACACCTTC CASSLDPSLGYTF
many TRBJ2-2 TRBD1 TRBV19 TGTGCCAGTAGTATAGTGGCCAGGGGGCTGGCGAACACCGGGGAGCTGTTTTTT CASSIVARGLANTGELFF